This T cell receptor beta chain was sequenced for a study of identical twins. Study-level points and caveats: Insertions were fewer in abundant cord blood beta clonotypes, whereas memory repertoires showed none of this pattern.

From the 5' RACE reads, TCRdb called clonotypes with MiXCR, one entry per CDR3 protein. The profile shows about 530,000 distinct CDR3 sequences, 20% to 25% of them singletons. Germline lookup yields CDR1 MNHEY and CDR2 SMNVEV (reference sequence). V lost 5 bases to trimming and J lost 2 bases; unmatched junction nucleotides: 5. This CDR3 comprises 16 residues. A few counts support this clonotype. What it binds is not known. These data also formed part of another study, on yellow fever vaccine responses in identical twins. That source notes: Reportedly, twins' vaccine T cell responses looked partly convergent and partly personalized.

Sequences were obtained from CD4+ T cells sorted from blood. The chain has TRBV27 and TRBJ2-1; 11 bases are shared with TRBD2. The receptor comes from a woman aged 18-29 years in good health. This CDR3 is CASSEIAGGPYNEQFF. The CDR3 DNA is TGTGCCAGCAGTGAGATAGCGGGGGGGCCCTACAATGAGCAGTTCTTC.